These 2 T cell receptor beta chains originate from one sample sequenced in a study of Graves' ophthalmopathy and Graves' hyperthyroidism. RNA transcripts were the source from which TCR beta CDR3 regions were amplified. HTBI-primed first-round RT-PCR preceded second-round multiplex PCR. One entry per CDR3 protein results from TCRdb running MiXCR on the multiplex PCR reads. The profile shows 200,000 to 300,000 distinct CDR3 sequences, around 42% of them singletons. Source material: peripheral blood. Receptors were obtained from an adult man with Graves' ophthalmopathy.

The chain recombines TRBV20-1 with TRBJ2-7; weak D call: TRBD2 (6 bases). This CDR3 comprises 13 residues. V was shortened by 2 bases and J by 3 bases, with 11 bases between the two germline ends. Germline V gene data show CDR1 as DFQATT and CDR2 as SNEGSKA (reference sequence). The CDR3 region is CSARTGTHYEQYF. CDR3 coding DNA: TGCAGTGCTAGAACCGGGACTCACTACGAGCAGTACTTC.

The table lists this clonotype with a few counts. V usage is TRBV13 and J usage is TRBJ2-7; D ambiguous. This CDR3 spans 14 amino acids. Trimming took 8 bases from V and 2 from J, leaving 16 bases between them. CDR1 and CDR2 from the germline V gene are PRHDT and FYEKMQ (reference sequence). CDR3 protein: CASRSWTAPYEQYF. CDR3 DNA sequence: TGTGCCAGCCGATCGTGGACCGCCCCCTACGAGCAGTACTTC. The full variable domain, rest sourced from reference TRBV13 and TRBJ2-7, is AAGVIQSPRHLIKEKRETATLKCYPIPRHDTVYWYQQGPGQDPQFLISFYEKMQSDKGSIPDRFSAQQFSDYHSELNMSSLELGDSALYFCASRSWTAPYEQYFGPGTRLTVT.